This T cell receptor beta chain was obtained from a study of T cell responses to AZD1222 COVID-19 vaccine. Trimming stripped 6 bases from V and 5 bases from J, with 11 bases between. The CDR3 consists of 11 residues. Germline V gene data show CDR1 as DFQATT and CDR2 as SNEGSKA (reference sequence). Using immunoSEQ multiplex PCR, the repertoire was profiled, and TCRdb retains in-frame clones only, with some absent. The sample lists about 270,000 clones; approximately 94% were seen once. This rearrangement joins TRBV20-1 to TRBJ2-7; D is perhaps TRBD2 (5 bases). The sample was peripheral blood, taken 28 days after the second AZD1222 dose. The sequence was collected from an adult who received the AZD1222 COVID-19 vaccine. CDR3 DNA sequence: TGCAGTGCCACACTAGGCCACGAGCAGTACTTC. Translated, it gives CSATLGHEQYF.